In its sample, the clone carrying this T cell receptor (beta chain) was seen once. Germline-derived CDR1 and CDR2 are LNHDA and SQIVND (reference sequence). This CDR3 has 15 amino acids. V gave up 5 bases and J gave up 9 bases, with 22 bases separating them. The data belong to a study of shared clonotypes between healthy human individuals. Study in general: Each donor contributed plates that comprised three CD4 naive, three CD4 memory, two CD8 naive and one CD8 memory.

Profiling relied on immunoSEQ multiplex PCR, and the TCRdb table lists in-frame clones only, not all of them. The sample lists more than 400,000 clones; roughly 95% were seen once. J is TRBJ1-2 and V is TRBV19; D is unclear. The clonotype comes from a woman aged 25 to 39 in good health. The sequencing sample was made of naive CD4+ T cells sorted from blood. Subset in this sample: CD45RA+ positively selected. The CDR3 DNA sequence: TGTGCCAGTAGTCGTATTGAGATGGGGTTTGGTAGCTACACCTTC. Its protein product is CASSRIEMGFGSYTF.